Shown below are 28 T cell receptor beta chains from a single sample sequenced in a study of T cell responses to AZD1222 COVID-19 vaccine. Profiling relied on immunoSEQ multiplex PCR, and the TCRdb table lists in-frame clones only, not all of them. This sample has about 170,000 clones, with approximately 93% found just once. The sequences come from peripheral blood, collected on day 0 of AZD1222 vaccination. The receptors were sampled from an adult in good health.

This clone was counted once. The chain uses TRBV19 and TRBJ2-1; TRBD1 or TRBD2 may be the D gene (7 bases each). The CDR3 spans 15 residues. The germline V and J ends were trimmed by 10 bases and 9 bases, with 25 bases remaining between them. From germline, CDR1 is LNHDA and CDR2 SQIVND (reference sequence). CDR3 DNA: TGTGCCACTTATCCAGGGGGGGTCCAATCCGGTGAGCAGTTCTTC. Protein product: CATYPGGVQSGEQFF. The full variable domain, rest sourced from reference TRBV19 and TRBJ2-1, is DGGITQSPKYLFRKEGQNVTLSCEQNLNHDAMYWYRQDPGQGLRLIYYSQIVNDFQKGDIAEGYSVSREKKESFPLTVTSAQKNPTAFYLCATYPGGVQSGEQFFGPGTRLTVL.

The chain is built from TRBV5-1 and TRBJ1-3, with D perhaps TRBD1 (5 bases). The V end was cut by 0 bases, the J end by 2 bases, with 9 bases between. Per the germline V gene, CDR1 is SGHRS and CDR2 is YFSETQ. The CDR3 is made up of 15 amino acids. The CDR3 protein is CASSLAGRTGNTIYF. CDR3 DNA sequence: TGCGCCAGCAGCTTGGCAGGGCGGACTGGAAACACCATATATTTT.

This sequence joins TRBV7-9 and TRBJ1-2, with a weak D call TRBD1 (6 bases). CDR1 SEHNR and CDR2 FQNEAQ come from the germline V gene (reference sequence). The CDR3 is 15 residues long. Trimming left V 2 bases short and J 5 bases short, with 15 bases between. The DNA of the CDR3 is TGTGCCAGCAGCTTACCGGGACATTTATGGTATGGCTACACCTTC. It translates to CASSLPGHLWYGYTF.

This chain uses TRBV5-1 with TRBJ1-4, with D unclear. Trimming cost V 2 bases and J 7 bases, with 12 bases left between them. The CDR3 is made up of 14 amino acids. CDR1 is SGHRS and CDR2 is YFSETQ in the germline V gene. CDR3 sequence: CASSFMVEGEKLFF. The CDR3 region has the DNA TGCGCCAGCAGCTTCATGGTCGAGGGTGAAAAACTGTTTTTT.

This chain uses TRBV2 with TRBJ2-1; D not certain. Germline V lookup: CDR1 SNHLY, CDR2 FYNNEI. Trimming removed 7 bases from V and 7 bases from J, with 5 bases in between. The CDR3 extends over 10 amino acids. The chain's CDR3 is CASKINEQFF. Here the CDR3 DNA reads TGTGCCAGCAAGATTAATGAGCAGTTCTTC.

The V gene is TRBV2, the J gene TRBJ1-3, with unresolved D. The germline CDR1 and CDR2 sequences are SNHLY and FYNNEI. The CDR3 is made up of 13 amino acids. V lost 8 bases to trimming and J lost 0 bases, with 8 bases between them. CDR3 DNA: TGTGCCAGCCAAGGAGACTCTGGAAACACCATATATTTT. This sequence encodes CASQGDSGNTIYF.

The chain employs TRBV6-5 and TRBJ1-6; D is unresolved. The CDR3 loop spans 15 amino acids. The V and J ends lost 5 bases and 2 bases respectively, with 10 bases between them. Per germline, CDR1 MNHEY and CDR2 SVGAGI. The CDR3: CASSSTSPYNSPLHF. DNA of the CDR3: TGTGCCAGCAGTAGCACCAGCCCCTATAATTCACCCCTCCACTTT.

V gene TRBV27 combines with J gene TRBJ1-3, with TRBD1 as a possible D gene (6 bases). CDR1 is MNHEY, CDR2 SMNVEV, per germline (reference sequence). The ends were cut back, 5 bases at V and 0 bases at J, with 14 bases in the middle. The CDR3 runs to 16 residues. CDR3 residues: CASSQRWGHSGNTIYF. In DNA form, the CDR3 reads TGTGCCAGCAGTCAACGGTGGGGGCACTCTGGAAACACCATATATTTT.

The chain employs TRBV10-3 and TRBJ1-2; a weak D match, TRBD1 (6 bases). CDR3 length: 15 amino acids. Germline V gene lookup returns CDR1 ENHRY and CDR2 SYGVKD. V was clipped by 2 bases and J by 8 bases, with 18 bases between them. Here the CDR3 reads CAISEESRGTRGYTF. CDR3 nucleotides: TGTGCCATCAGTGAGGAATCCAGGGGTACGAGGGGCTACACCTTC.

The chain carries TRBV25-1 and TRBJ2-2; D could derive from TRBD1 or TRBD2 (5 bases each). V shed 11 bases and J shed 4 bases, with 11 bases lying between them. The CDR3 consists of 12 residues. Looked up from germline, CDR1 is MGHDK and CDR2 is SYGVNS. The CDR3 sequence: CARTRGTGELFF. Here the CDR3 DNA reads TGTGCCCGCACGAGGGGCACCGGGGAGCTGTTTTTT. Complete variable domain (other parts from reference TRBV25-1 and TRBJ2-2): EADIYQTPRYLVIGTGKKITLECSQTMGHDKMYWYQQDPGMELHLIHYSYGVNSTEKGDLSSESTVSRIRTEHFPLTLESARPSHTSQYLCARTRGTGELFFGEGSRLTVL.

This chain joins TRBV4-1 and TRBJ2-7, with a tentative D call TRBD2 (5 bases). Germline V CDR1 and CDR2: MGHRA, YSYEKL. The V gene lost 0 bases and the J gene lost 0 bases, with 12 bases spanning the gap. This CDR3 has 16 amino acids. The CDR3 coding sequence is TGCGCCAGCAGCCAAGATGGAGGTTGGTTCTCCTACGAGCAGTACTTC. It translates to CASSQDGGWFSYEQYF.

This sequence joins TRBV15 and TRBJ1-2, with TRBD1 as a possible D gene (6 bases). CDR3 size: 13 residues. Trimming stripped 5 bases from V and 0 bases from J, with 7 bases between. CDR1 is LNHNV and CDR2 is YYDKDF in the germline V gene (reference sequence). In DNA form, the CDR3 reads TGTGCCACCAGCGAGGGGGCTAACTATGGCTACACCTTC. Its protein product is CATSEGANYGYTF.

This clone has only one observation. The chain couples TRBV27 to TRBJ1-6, with D perhaps matching TRBD1 (6 bases). The germline V gene encodes CDR1 MNHEY and CDR2 SMNVEV (reference sequence). Trimming pared 6 bases from V and 8 bases from J, leaving 26 bases between. CDR3 length equals 18 residues. CDR3 amino acids: CASSPYTQGILGDSPLHF. The CDR3 nucleotides are TGTGCCAGCAGCCCATACACACAGGGAATCCTGGGGGATTCACCCCTCCACTTT.

This clone was counted only a few times. The V gene is TRBV18, the J gene TRBJ2-2; D uncertain. Germline CDR1 reads KGHSH; CDR2 reads LQKENI. The CDR3 loop spans 12 amino acids. Trimming took off 5 bases at V and 3 bases at J, with 4 bases between the two ends. CDR3 protein: CASSTYTGELFF. The CDR3 nucleotides are TGTGCCAGCTCAACGTACACCGGGGAGCTGTTTTTT. The full variable domain, in which reference TRBV18 and TRBJ2-2 provide the parts outside the CDR3, is NAGVMQNPRHLVRRRGQEARLRCSPMKGHSHVYWYRQLPEEGLKFMVYLQKENIIDESGMPKERFSAEFPKEGPSILRIQQVVRGDSAAYFCASSTYTGELFFGEGSRLTVL.

This chain connects TRBV19 to TRBJ2-1; 12 nucleotides agree with TRBD2. This CDR3 is built from 16 residues. The junction had 7 bases not matched to a gene; V was cut back by 9 bases and J by 1 base. Germline loops: CDR1 LNHDA, CDR2 SQIVND (reference sequence). This CDR3 reads CASRTSGNPSYNEQFF. CDR3 bases: TGTGCCAGCCGGACTAGCGGGAACCCTTCCTACAATGAGCAGTTCTTC. The variable domain in full, completed from reference TRBV19 and TRBJ2-1, reads DGGITQSPKYLFRKEGQNVTLSCEQNLNHDAMYWYRQDPGQGLRLIYYSQIVNDFQKGDIAEGYSVSREKKESFPLTVTSAQKNPTAFYLCASRTSGNPSYNEQFFGPGTRLTVL.

In regard to this clone: Within the sample, other DNA sequences also encode this same CDR3. The chain couples TRBV6-5 to TRBJ1-2, with D hard to call. CDR3 length: 15 residues. Germline V gives CDR1 MNHEY, CDR2 SVGAGI. Between the trimmed V and J ends, which lost 0 bases and 4 bases, there was a span of 12 bases. DNA of the CDR3: TGTGCCAGCAGTTACTCGAGCGGCGGAAGCTATGGCTACACCTTC. Residues: CASSYSSGGSYGYTF.

The rearrangement uses TRBV2 and TRBJ1-1; perhaps TRBD1 as D (6 bases). Germline assignment: CDR1 SNHLY and CDR2 FYNNEI. The CDR3 totals 13 residues. Trimming stripped 5 bases from V and 4 bases from J, with 11 bases between. The CDR3 is CASSTGHVTEAFF. The DNA for the CDR3 is TGTGCCAGCAGTACAGGGCATGTCACTGAAGCTTTCTTT.

This clone has only one observation. This chain uses TRBV14 with TRBJ2-6; D remains ambiguous. V was pared by 4 bases and J by 2 bases, with 0 bases between. CDR1 and CDR2 from the germline V gene are SGHDN and FVKESK. The CDR3 covers 12 residues. CDR3 nucleotides: TGTGCCAGCAGCCCTGGGGCCAACGTCCTGACTTTC. It yields the protein CASSPGANVLTF.

V gene TRBV6-1 combines with J gene TRBJ1-6; a possible D gene is TRBD1 (5 bases). The V and J ends lost 0 bases and 7 bases respectively, with 10 bases between them. CDR3 length equals 15 residues. Looked up from germline, CDR1 is MNHNS and CDR2 is SASEGT. DNA of the CDR3: TGTGCCAGCAGTGAAGCGGGACCGCCGAATTCACCCCTCCACTTT. Residues: CASSEAGPPNSPLHF.

The chain uses TRBV12-3 or TRBV12-4 and TRBJ1-1, with unresolved D. This CDR3 comprises 13 residues. The V and J ends lost 7 bases and 4 bases respectively, with 13 bases between them. The CDR3 DNA sequence: TGTGCCAGCACCTTTAACGTGGGCACTGAAGCTTTCTTT. As protein: CASTFNVGTEAFF.

The gene calls are TRBV7-9 and TRBJ2-7; 7 positions agree with TRBD1. Losses at the gene ends were 0 bases for V and 5 bases for J; bases not matched to a gene: 4. The CDR3 runs 14 residues. Germline V gives CDR1 SEHNR, CDR2 FQNEAQ (reference sequence). The CDR3 DNA reads TGTGCCAGCAGCTTAGCTAACAGGGGCAACGAGCAGTACTTC. This sequence encodes CASSLANRGNEQYF.

The J gene is TRBJ1-5, the V gene TRBV18; maybe TRBD1 (5 bases). Between the trimmed V and J ends, which lost 1 base and 8 bases, there was a span of 12 bases. CDR1 KGHSH and CDR2 LQKENI come from the germline V gene. This CDR3 comprises 14 residues. The CDR3 region is CASSPQGMSEPQHF. DNA for the CDR3: TGTGCCAGCTCACCACAGGGGATGTCTGAGCCCCAGCATTTT.

V is TRBV5-1 and J is TRBJ2-1; 8 nucleotides agree with TRBD2. V lost 3 bases to trimming and J lost 8 bases; unmatched junction nucleotides: 16. This CDR3 has 17 residues. Germline assignment: CDR1 SGHRS and CDR2 YFSETQ. As DNA, the CDR3 is TGCGCCAGCAGCTCCCCGGTTGGGGCTAGCGGGCGCGATGAGCAGTTCTTC. Translated, it gives CASSSPVGASGRDEQFF.

The CDR3 DNA follows: TGTGCCAGCAGTGAAAGTAGGGGCACTGAAGCTTTCTTT. Translation: CASSESRGTEAFF. The V and J genes are TRBV2 and TRBJ1-1; the D gene is possibly TRBD1 (5 bases). Trimming shortened V by 2 bases and J by 4 bases, and 8 bases separated the two germline ends. Germline V lookup: CDR1 SNHLY, CDR2 FYNNEI. The CDR3 totals 13 residues.

This chain uses TRBV10-2 with TRBJ2-1; D uncertain. V was pared by 8 bases and J by 10 bases, with 15 bases between. Germline CDR1 and CDR2: WSHSY and SAAADI. The CDR3 loop spans 12 amino acids. CDR3 DNA: TGCGCCAGCTGGCTAACTGGCCGCGAGCAGTTCTTC. Protein sequence: CASWLTGREQFF.

This chain uses TRBV20-1 with TRBJ1-1, with a weak D call TRBD1 (5 bases). The germline V and J ends were trimmed by 3 bases and 5 bases, with 16 bases remaining between them. Germline V gene sequence: CDR1 DFQATT, CDR2 SNEGSKA (reference sequence). The length of the CDR3 is 14 residues. CDR3 amino acids: CSASRRGFGTEAFF. The CDR3 DNA follows: TGCAGTGCTAGTCGAAGGGGATTCGGTACTGAAGCTTTCTTT.

The V call is TRBV3-1 (or the pseudogene TRBV3-2), the J call TRBJ1-5; no reliable D call. The CDR3 is made up of 10 amino acids. Trimming took 7 bases from V and 10 from J, leaving 8 bases between them. Germline V gives CDR1 LGHDT, CDR2 YNNKEL (reference sequence). The CDR3 DNA sequence: TGTGCCAGCACTCGATCACCCCAGCATTTT. It translates to CASTRSPQHF.

The chain links TRBV5-1 to TRBJ2-7, with no clear D. Germline values: CDR1 SGHRS, CDR2 YFSETQ. Trimming shortened V by 3 bases and J by 2 bases, and 15 bases separated the two germline ends. CDR3 length equals 15 residues. The CDR3, as DNA: TGCGCCAGCAGCTCTGGACCGGAGTCCACCTACGAGCAGTACTTC. It translates to CASSSGPESTYEQYF.